The text below deals with one T cell receptor (beta chain). Its specificity is not known. This specimen belongs to a study of T cell responses to AZD1222 COVID-19 vaccine. On the study more broadly: Second-dose recipients at about 4 or about 12 weeks were treated as one pooled group. Findings and limits, study-wide: Reportedly, nearly half the spike-specific TCRs target unmutated variant regions. Seropositive status at baseline applied to only a handful of AZD1222 recipients.

Method: immunoSEQ multiplex PCR; TCRdb's copy keeps in-frame clones and lacks some. The table lists 120,000 to 150,000 clones, about 93% of them singletons. Losses at the gene ends were 6 bases for V and 4 bases for J; bases not matched to a gene: 9. The germline V gene has CDR1 LNHDA and CDR2 SQIVND (reference sequence). The CDR3 is 15 amino acids. The chain couples TRBV19 to TRBJ2-7; 10 positions match TRBD1. The sequence was obtained from an adult in good health. The specimen comprised peripheral blood, sampled on day 0 of AZD1222 vaccination. The CDR3 sequence: CASRSSGQGRYEQYF. The DNA of the CDR3 is TGTGCCAGTAGGAGTTCGGGACAGGGGCGATACGAGCAGTACTTC.